This entry lists 24 T cell receptor beta chains sequenced from one sample in a study of T cells in Graves' hyperthyroidism and ophthalmopathy. Amplified TCR beta CDR3 regions came from RNA transcripts. RT-PCR in the first round (using the HTBI primer set) targeted the TCR CDR3. One entry per CDR3 protein results from TCRdb running MiXCR on the multiplex PCR reads. The sample lists about 640,000 distinct CDR3 sequences, about 14% occurring once. What was sequenced was blood. Receptor source: a woman in her forties or fifties with Graves' ophthalmopathy.

There are many counts of this clonotype. This chain connects TRBV29-1 to TRBJ1-1; D is uncertain. CDR3 size: 15 residues. Trimming removed 6 bases from V and 0 bases from J, with 17 bases in between. CDR1 and CDR2 from the germline V gene are SQVTM and ANQGSEA. The CDR3 protein is CSVAPVLALNTEAFF. Here the CDR3 DNA reads TGCAGCGTGGCTCCGGTTTTGGCGCTGAACACTGAAGCTTTCTTT.

The rearrangement joins TRBV29-1 to TRBJ1-2; the D gene is possibly TRBD1 (5 bases). The germline V and J ends were trimmed by 1 base and 8 bases, with 23 bases remaining between them. Per germline, CDR1 SQVTM and CDR2 ANQGSEA. The CDR3 length is 16 residues. The CDR3 region is CSVEAPSAERGWGYTF. CDR3 sequence (DNA): TGCAGCGTTGAAGCTCCCTCGGCTGAGAGGGGCTGGGGCTACACCTTC.

This clonotype was seen repeatedly, ten times or more. The chain joins TRBV29-1 to TRBJ2-4; D may be TRBD1 or TRBD2 (5 bases each). Germline V gives CDR1 SQVTM, CDR2 ANQGSEA. The V end was cut by 7 bases, the J end by 6 bases, with 16 bases between. The CDR3 has 13 residues. CDR3 DNA: TGCAGCGGATCTCCGGGACGGGGAAACATTCAGTACTTC. Encoded protein: CSGSPGRGNIQYF. The complete variable domain, with remaining parts taken from reference TRBV29-1 and TRBJ2-4, reads SAVISQKPSRDICQRGTSLTIQCQVDSQVTMMFWYRQQPGQSLTLIATANQGSEATYESGFVIDKFPISRPNLTFSTLTVSNMSPEDSSIYLCSGSPGRGNIQYFGAGTRLSVL.

In its sample, this clonotype was seen a few times. This chain uses TRBV20-1 with TRBJ2-2; D may be TRBD2 (5 bases). Between the trimmed V and J ends, which lost 3 bases and 7 bases, there was a span of 18 bases. CDR3 size: 15 residues. Germline CDR1 and CDR2: DFQATT and SNEGSKA (reference sequence). CDR3 nucleotides: TGCAGTGCTAGGTCTCTAGGCGGCGGGCTCGGGGAGCTGTTTTTT. Residues: CSARSLGGGLGELFF.

This clonotype came up a few times. The chain recombines TRBV7-6 with TRBJ2-7; D possibly corresponds to TRBD1 (6 bases). The germline CDR1 and CDR2 sequences are SGHVS and FNYEAQ. Trimming shortened V by 6 bases and J by 6 bases, and 18 bases separated the two germline ends. The CDR3 runs to 14 residues. The CDR3 DNA follows: TGTGCCAGCAGAAACAGGGACGGAGCCGGCGAGCAGTACTTC. This gives the protein CASRNRDGAGEQYF.

This clonotype occurred many times. Written as DNA, the CDR3 is TGTGCCAGCAGTTACCTGGGGACAGGCCAAGAGACCCAGTACTTC. It translates to CASSYLGTGQETQYF. The chain links TRBV6-6 to TRBJ2-5, with 8 bases matching TRBD1. The CDR3 contains 15 residues. CDR1 and CDR2 from the germline V gene are MNHNY and SVGAGI (reference sequence). After removal of 2 bases from V and 1 base from J, the junction contained 3 bases not matched to a gene.

The chain is built from TRBV11-2 and TRBJ1-2; tentative D call: TRBD1 (5 bases). The CDR3 extends over 21 amino acids. The V end lost 2 bases, the J end lost 2 bases, and 30 bases lay between the germline ends. Looked up from germline, CDR1 is SGHAT and CDR2 is FQNNGV. The CDR3 region is CASSLKWPQTAQEKRNYGYTF. DNA of the CDR3: TGTGCCAGCAGCTTAAAGTGGCCACAAACCGCACAGGAGAAAAGGAACTATGGCTACACCTTC. The full variable domain, in which reference TRBV11-2 and TRBJ1-2 provide the parts outside the CDR3, is EAGVAQSPRYKIIEKRQSVAFWCNPISGHATLYWYQQILGQGPKLLIQFQNNGVVDDSQLPKDRFSAERLKGVDSTLKIQPAKLEDSAVYLCASSLKWPQTAQEKRNYGYTFGSGTRLTVV.

This clonotype was observed many times. V is TRBV11-2 and J is TRBJ2-1; a weak D match, TRBD2 (6 bases). The CDR3 has 13 residues. The V gene lost 6 bases and the J gene lost 10 bases, with 16 bases spanning the gap. From germline, CDR1 is SGHAT and CDR2 FQNNGV. CDR3 loop: CASSYPGLREQFF. CDR3 coding DNA: TGTGCCAGCAGTTATCCGGGACTTCGAGAGCAGTTCTTC. The whole variable domain, remainder taken from reference TRBV11-2 and TRBJ2-1, is EAGVAQSPRYKIIEKRQSVAFWCNPISGHATLYWYQQILGQGPKLLIQFQNNGVVDDSQLPKDRFSAERLKGVDSTLKIQPAKLEDSAVYLCASSYPGLREQFFGPGTRLTVL.

This clonotype occurred many times. The CDR3 here is CASSQPSLETQYF. CDR3 bases: TGTGCCAGCAGCCAACCATCCCTGGAGACCCAGTACTTC. The chain couples TRBV7-9 to TRBJ2-5, with D hard to call. The germline CDR1 and CDR2 sequences are SEHNR and FQNEAQ (reference sequence). Trimming left V 5 bases short and J 5 bases short, with 12 bases between. The CDR3 sequence is 13 residues long.

The V gene is TRBV9, the J gene TRBJ2-7; 8 nucleotides line up with TRBD1. V lost 4 bases, J lost 3 bases, and 12 bases stayed unmatched. Germline V CDR1 and CDR2: SGDLS, YYNGEE. The CDR3 contains 16 residues. The CDR3 coding sequence is TGTGCCAGCAGCCCCCGGGACAGGCCCTTTAGCTACGAGCAGTACTTC. Translated, it gives CASSPRDRPFSYEQYF.

This clonotype was seen ten or more times. The rearrangement uses TRBV27 and TRBJ2-5; 7 bases map to TRBD2. The CDR3 length is 15 residues. Germline loops: CDR1 MNHEY, CDR2 SMNVEV (reference sequence). V gave up 5 bases and J gave up 7 bases; unmatched junction bases: 13. CDR3 bases: TGTGCCAGCAGTACATCCGGGACTACTAAGGTGACCCAGTACTTC. This encodes CASSTSGTTKVTQYF.

This clonotype has ten or more counts. The chain combines TRBV7-9 with TRBJ2-2; 7 bases are shared with TRBD2. Germline V gene lookup returns CDR1 SEHNR and CDR2 FQNEAQ (reference sequence). The trim removed 5 bases at V and 6 bases at J, leaving 9 bases unmatched. This CDR3 is 15 amino acids long. CDR3 protein: CASSGEAGAAGELFF. The CDR3 DNA sequence: TGTGCCAGCAGCGGCGAGGCGGGAGCGGCCGGGGAGCTGTTTTTT.

This clonotype was seen at least ten times. The chain couples TRBV19 to TRBJ2-7; TRBD2 might be the D (6 bases). Trimming took 4 bases from V and 7 from J, leaving 20 bases between them. CDR3 size: 15 residues. Per the germline V gene, CDR1 is LNHDA and CDR2 is SQIVND (reference sequence). The CDR3 region is CASSTTGTDAIEQYF. The CDR3 DNA sequence: TGTGCCAGTAGTACAACCGGGACTGACGCAATTGAGCAGTACTTC. The variable domain in full, with the rest retrieved from reference TRBV19 and TRBJ2-7, is DGGITQSPKYLFRKEGQNVTLSCEQNLNHDAMYWYRQDPGQGLRLIYYSQIVNDFQKGDIAEGYSVSREKKESFPLTVTSAQKNPTAFYLCASSTTGTDAIEQYFGPGTRLTVT.

On this clonotype itself: This may arise from a read error, as a much more abundant clone is one base away. The chain links TRBV20-1 to TRBJ2-1; D gene uncertain. Germline loops: CDR1 DFQATT, CDR2 SNEGSKA (reference sequence). The CDR3 loop spans 13 amino acids. CDR3 amino acids: CSARERNYNGQFF. In nucleotides, the CDR3 is TGCAGTGCTAGAGAAAGGAATTACAATGGGCAGTTCTTC.

This clonotype was seen more than once but under ten times. A much more abundant neighbour one base away suggests this may be a read error. The chain carries TRBV3-1 and TRBJ2-1, with a weak D call TRBD2 (6 bases). The CDR3 has 17 residues. Germline CDR1 is LGHDT and CDR2 is YNNKEL (reference sequence). Trimming took off 3 bases at V and 6 bases at J, with 21 bases between the two ends. The chain's CDR3 is CASSHDRDWTRGNEQFF. The CDR3 DNA reads as TGTGCCAGCAGCCATGATCGGGACTGGACCCGAGGCAATGAGCAGTTCTTC.

This clonotype was counted many times. V is TRBV27 and J is TRBJ2-1; tentatively, D is TRBD2 (5 bases). V gave up 4 bases and J gave up 7 bases, with 17 bases separating them. Looked up from germline, CDR1 is MNHEY and CDR2 is SMNVEV (reference sequence). CDR3 size: 15 residues. Written as DNA, the CDR3 is TGTGCCAGCAGTTCCACGCGGGTGACGGGGAATGAGCAGTTCTTC. Its protein is CASSSTRVTGNEQFF.

The chain links TRBV20-1 to TRBJ2-7; D may be TRBD2 (5 bases). The germline CDR1 and CDR2 sequences are DFQATT and SNEGSKA (reference sequence). Trimming cost V 0 bases and J 0 bases, with 12 bases left between them. This CDR3 contains 15 residues. The CDR3 DNA is TGCAGTGCTAGAGATCGGGTCGGGAACTCCTACGAGCAGTACTTC. It is translated as CSARDRVGNSYEQYF.

The chain has TRBV20-1 and TRBJ2-1; D not resolved. Per the germline V gene, CDR1 is DFQATT and CDR2 is SNEGSKA (reference sequence). This CDR3 contains 13 residues. V lost 1 base, J lost 8 bases, and 12 bases lay in between. DNA of the CDR3: TGCAGTGCTAGAGGCTGGACCGTCGATGAGCAGTTCTTC. Amino acid sequence: CSARGWTVDEQFF.

This clonotype has at least ten counts. The chain recombines TRBV30 with TRBJ1-5; a weak D match, TRBD1 (5 bases). There are 14 residues in the CDR3. Per the germline V gene, CDR1 is GTSNPN and CDR2 is SVGIG (reference sequence). V shed 0 bases and J shed 5 bases, with 11 bases lying between them. CDR3 sequence: CAWSVVGGHQPQHF. CDR3 in DNA: TGTGCCTGGAGTGTAGTGGGGGGTCATCAGCCCCAGCATTTT.

This clonotype was detected a few times. This sequence joins TRBV4-3 and TRBJ1-1; D ambiguous. V gave up 4 bases and J gave up 6 bases, with 12 bases separating them. This CDR3 is 13 amino acids long. The V gene's germline CDR1 is LGHNA and CDR2 YSLEER. The CDR3 loop is CASSPARFSEAFF. The CDR3 coding sequence is TGCGCCAGCAGCCCCGCGCGGTTTTCTGAAGCTTTCTTT.

This clonotype was recorded at least ten times. CDR3 protein: CASSLPMGAGETQYF. In DNA, the CDR3 is TGTGCCAGCAGCTTGCCGATGGGGGCGGGAGAGACCCAGTACTTC. The chain employs TRBV7-2 and TRBJ2-5, with D possibly TRBD1 on 6 matching bases. The V and J ends lost 3 bases and 4 bases respectively, with 15 bases between them. This CDR3 region has 15 residues. The germline gives CDR1 SGHTA, CDR2 FQGNSA.

This chain joins TRBV6-1 and TRBJ2-7; 8 nucleotides agree with TRBD1. CDR1 is MNHNS and CDR2 is SASEGT in the germline V gene. V lost 0 bases to trimming and J lost 0 bases; unmatched junction nucleotides: 1. CDR3 size: 15 residues. The CDR3 region has the DNA TGTGCCAGCAGTGAAGCCGGGACAGGCTCCTACGAGCAGTACTTC. This gives the protein CASSEAGTGSYEQYF.

This clonotype occurred a few times. V is TRBV27 and J is TRBJ2-6; D is unresolved. Germline CDR1 is MNHEY and CDR2 is SMNVEV (reference sequence). V was trimmed by 0 bases and J by 6 bases, leaving 9 bases between them. CDR3 length equals 15 residues. The CDR3 nucleotides read TGTGCCAGCAGTTTATCCCATTTGTTGGCCAACGTCCTGACTTTC. It translates to CASSLSHLLANVLTF.

The table lists this clonotype with many counts. The chain carries TRBV29-1 and TRBJ2-5; D possibly matches TRBD1 or TRBD2 (5 bases each). V lost 7 bases, J lost 3 bases, and 18 bases lay in between. CDR1 and CDR2 from the germline V gene are SQVTM and ANQGSEA. This CDR3 has 14 residues. CDR3 amino acids: CSAYTGDLEETQYF. Here the CDR3 DNA reads TGCAGCGCCTATACCGGGGACCTAGAAGAGACCCAGTACTTC. The variable domain in full, completed from reference TRBV29-1 and TRBJ2-5, reads SAVISQKPSRDICQRGTSLTIQCQVDSQVTMMFWYRQQPGQSLTLIATANQGSEATYESGFVIDKFPISRPNLTFSTLTVSNMSPEDSSIYLCSAYTGDLEETQYFGPGTRLLVL.